These 26 T cell receptor beta chains were sequenced from one sample in a study of blood T cell repertoires in COVID-19. Generated by immunoSEQ multiplex PCR, the TCRdb table keeps only in-frame clones and is missing some. The table has about 210,000 clones, roughly 90% seen once. The specimen was peripheral blood. These receptors were collected from a man aged 65 to 85 with acute or convalescent COVID-19.

CDR3 region: CASSSLKSGFTGELFF. The CDR3 DNA sequence: TGTGCCAGCAGCTCACTAAAAAGCGGGTTTACCGGGGAGCTGTTTTTT. The chain recombines TRBV27 with TRBJ2-2, with D maybe TRBD2 (6 bases). Germline V CDR1 and CDR2: MNHEY, SMNVEV (reference sequence). This CDR3 spans 16 amino acids. V gave up 6 bases and J gave up 5 bases, with 19 bases separating them.

V and J are TRBV28 and TRBJ2-3, with TRBD2 identical over 13 bases. CDR1 is MDHEN, CDR2 SYDVKM, per germline. There are 16 residues in the CDR3. J lost 5 bases, V lost 3 bases, and 5 bases had no gene match. The CDR3 bases are TGTGCCAGCAGTTTCGGACTAGCGGGAGTAGGAGATACGCAGTATTTT. Translation: CASSFGLAGVGDTQYF.

The count of this clone is one. The rearrangement uses TRBV6-5 and TRBJ2-7; tentatively, D is TRBD2 (6 bases). CDR1 and CDR2 (germline): MNHEY, SVGAGI. CDR3 size: 12 residues. The germline V and J ends were trimmed by 6 bases and 4 bases, with 10 bases remaining between them. CDR3 in amino acids: CASSPGGYEQYF. The DNA for the CDR3 is TGTGCCAGCAGCCCCGGGGGATACGAGCAGTACTTC.

The chain is built from TRBV6-2 or TRBV6-3 and TRBJ2-1; 14 bases agree with TRBD2. Losses at the gene ends were 4 bases for V and 5 bases for J; bases not matched to a gene: 13. Germline V gene sequence: CDR1 MNHEY, CDR2 SVGEGT. The CDR3 runs to 19 residues. The CDR3 DNA sequence: TGTGCCAGCAGTTCCAGACTAGCGGGAGGGCCATCCCGTAACAATGAGCAGTTCTTC. Protein sequence: CASSSRLAGGPSRNNEQFF.

CDR3 sequence: CASRVGTATYEQYF. CDR3 nucleotide sequence: TGTGCCAGTCGGGTGGGGACAGCGACCTACGAGCAGTACTTC. The chain uses TRBV2 and TRBJ2-7, with 7 bases that match TRBD1. Trimming took 9 bases from V and 2 from J; bases not matched to a gene: 10. CDR1 SNHLY and CDR2 FYNNEI come from the germline V gene. The CDR3 spans 14 residues. Filled out from reference TRBV2 and TRBJ2-7, the complete variable domain reads EPEVTQTPSHQVTQMGQEVILRCVPISNHLYFYWYRQILGQKVEFLVSFYNNEISEKSEIFDDQFSVERPDGSNFTLKIRSTKLEDSAMYFCASRVGTATYEQYFGPGTRLTVT.

This chain links TRBV27 with TRBJ2-1, with D possibly TRBD2 on 6 matching bases. Trimming took off 5 bases at V and 5 bases at J, with 16 bases between the two ends. The germline CDR1 and CDR2 sequences are MNHEY and SMNVEV (reference sequence). The length of the CDR3 is 15 residues. The DNA for the CDR3 is TGTGCCAGCAGTCTCTTGGAGGGGTACAACAATGAGCAGTTCTTC. Translation gives CASSLLEGYNNEQFF.

The gene calls are TRBV15 and TRBJ2-6, with 8 bases that match TRBD1. From germline, CDR1 is LNHNV and CDR2 YYDKDF (reference sequence). The CDR3 length is 17 residues. J was trimmed by 4 bases and V by 1 base; bases with no gene match: 6. The CDR3 region is CATSRGVGQVGANVLTF. In DNA form, the CDR3 reads TGTGCCACCAGCAGAGGAGTGGGACAGGTAGGGGCCAACGTCCTGACTTTC.

The rearrangement links TRBV4-2 to TRBJ2-7, with a tentative D call TRBD1 (6 bases). There are 14 residues in the CDR3. V was cut by 2 bases and J by 2 bases, with 10 bases left in between. Per germline, CDR1 LGHNA and CDR2 YNFKEQ. In DNA form, the CDR3 reads TGTGCCAGCAGCCAACCCGACAGGACCTACGAGCAGTACTTC. Residues: CASSQPDRTYEQYF.

Note on this clone: One end of the junction does not line up with germline, which may come from a read error. The chain links TRBV2 to TRBJ1-5; possibly TRBD1 for D (6 bases). CDR1 is SNHLY and CDR2 is FYNNEI in the germline V gene. The CDR3 extends over 17 amino acids. The CDR3 loop is CASSEEPQGISNQPQHF. The CDR3 bases are TGTGCCAGCAGCGAAGAGCCTCAGGGGATCAGCAATCAGCCCCAGCATTTT.

The rearrangement uses TRBV11-1 and TRBJ1-1; D unclear. The CDR3 runs to 15 residues. Germline CDR1 and CDR2: SGHAT and FQDESV (reference sequence). The V and J ends lost 5 bases and 0 bases respectively, with 13 bases between them. The CDR3 loop is CASSLATRVNTEAFF. The CDR3 bases are TGTGCCAGCAGCCTTGCCACTAGGGTGAACACTGAAGCTTTCTTT.

The chain is built from TRBV15 and TRBJ1-6; the match to TRBD1 covers 8 bases. Germline CDR1 and CDR2: LNHNV and YYDKDF (reference sequence). With 2 bases clipped from V and 8 bases from J, the junction kept 8 bases outside the gene matches. CDR3 size: 16 residues. For the CDR3, the DNA is TGTGCCACCAGCAGACGTCTGACAGGGGTGGATTCACCCCTCCACTTT. Residues: CATSRRLTGVDSPLHF.

The chain joins TRBV27 to TRBJ1-5; TRBD1 matches at 9 bases. After removal of 6 bases from V and 7 bases from J, the junction contained 10 bases not matched to a gene. Germline lookup yields CDR1 MNHEY and CDR2 SMNVEV (reference sequence). The CDR3 contains 15 residues. The CDR3 coding sequence is TGTGCCAGCAGCCCGGGACAGGGAGGAAGCCAGCCCCAGCATTTT. It yields the protein CASSPGQGGSQPQHF.

The chain links TRBV6-6 to TRBJ1-2; no reliable D call. The germline CDR1 and CDR2 sequences are MNHNY and SVGAGI (reference sequence). The CDR3 totals 12 residues. V gave up 6 bases and J gave up 2 bases, with 7 bases separating them. In DNA, the CDR3 is TGTGCCAGCAGCGAGAAAAACTATGGCTACACCTTC. Translated, it gives CASSEKNYGYTF.

The CDR3 nucleotides read TGTGCCAGCAGCACGCGACAGGGGGATGGCTACACCTTC. Amino acids: CASSTRQGDGYTF. The genes are TRBV7-3 and TRBJ1-2; 9 bases match TRBD1. Germline CDR1 and CDR2: SGHTA and FQGTGA. The CDR3 is 13 amino acids. V lost 5 bases to trimming and J lost 6 bases; unmatched junction nucleotides: 4.

The rearrangement joins TRBV7-9 to TRBJ1-1; tentative D call: TRBD1 (5 bases). The CDR3 sequence is 13 residues long. CDR1 and CDR2 from the germline V gene are SEHNR and FQNEAQ (reference sequence). V was clipped by 1 base and J by 7 bases, with 10 bases between them. CDR3 amino acids: CASSLDFTGEAFF. In DNA form, the CDR3 reads TGTGCCAGCAGCTTAGACTTCACAGGTGAAGCTTTCTTT.

This clone was counted once. The rearrangement uses TRBV11-2 and TRBJ2-7, with 8 positions matching TRBD1. The CDR3 loop spans 17 amino acids. Germline loops: CDR1 SGHAT, CDR2 FQNNGV. V was pared by 1 base and J by 0 bases, with 8 bases of the junction left unmatched. The DNA for the CDR3 is TGTGCCAGCAGCTTAGCAGGCCAGGGGGCGTTCTCCTACGAGCAGTACTTC. It encodes CASSLAGQGAFSYEQYF.

The V and J genes are TRBV7-3 and TRBJ2-1; 14 nucleotides agree with TRBD2. The CDR3 consists of 19 residues. Germline CDR1 SGHTA, CDR2 FQGTGA. The J segment lost 4 bases and the V segment lost 0 bases, leaving 8 bases of the junction unmatched. The CDR3 spells CASSLTGRGLAGVYNEQFF. The CDR3 DNA reads as TGTGCCAGCAGCTTAACCGGGCGGGGACTAGCGGGGGTATACAATGAGCAGTTCTTC.

The rearrangement links TRBV6-6 to TRBJ1-1, with D possibly matching TRBD1 (5 bases). V was clipped by 3 bases and J by 5 bases, with 13 bases between them. CDR3 length: 14 amino acids. Germline-derived CDR1 and CDR2 are MNHNY and SVGAGI (reference sequence). The CDR3 protein is CASSYLRGGTEAFF. CDR3 in DNA: TGTGCCAGCAGTTATCTCCGGGGGGGGACTGAAGCTTTCTTT.

Only a few counts were recorded for this clone. The chain uses TRBV28 and TRBJ1-5; D remains ambiguous. Trimming removed 3 bases at V and 0 bases at J, with 3 bases between. The germline CDR1 and CDR2 sequences are MDHEN and SYDVKM. The CDR3 covers 13 residues. The CDR3 here is CASSFYSNQPQHF. CDR3 sequence (DNA): TGTGCCAGCAGTTTTTATAGCAATCAGCCCCAGCATTTT.

This sequence joins TRBV5-1 and TRBJ2-3, with 16 bases aligning to TRBD2. V shed 3 bases and J 10 bases; nucleotides not matched to a gene: 5. The germline CDR1 and CDR2 sequences are SGHRS and YFSETQ. The CDR3 is 15 residues long. CDR3 nucleotide sequence: TGCGCCAGCAGCTCGTCCGGGACTAGCGGGAGGGCGCAGTATTTT. It codes for CASSSSGTSGRAQYF. Combining the CDR3 with reference TRBV5-1 and TRBJ2-3 gives the whole variable domain KAGVTQTPRYLIKTRGQQVTLSCSPISGHRSVSWYQQTPGQGLQFLFEYFSETQRNKGNFPGRFSGRQFSNSRSEMNVSTLELGDSALYLCASSSSGTSGRAQYFGPGTRLTVL.

The rearrangement uses TRBV19 and TRBJ1-2; TRBD1 matches at 8 bases. The junction had 6 bases not matched to a gene; V was cut back by 4 bases and J by 2 bases. The length of the CDR3 is 15 residues. CDR1 is LNHDA and CDR2 is SQIVND in the germline V gene (reference sequence). The CDR3 region is CASSKSWDRNYGYTF. The CDR3 DNA sequence: TGTGCCAGTAGTAAAAGTTGGGACAGGAACTATGGCTACACCTTC.

The chain recombines TRBV21-1 with TRBJ2-3; the D call of TRBD1 is as the table states it, not checked on the DNA. TRBV21-1 is shown as a pseudogene. This CDR3 is built from 17 residues. In DNA form, the CDR3 reads TGTGCCAGCAGCCCAACCTGGGGGCAGGGGCAATCAGATACGCAGTATTTT. Protein sequence: CASSPTWGQGQSDTQYF.

The rearrangement uses TRBV3-1 (or the pseudogene TRBV3-2) and TRBJ1-2; D ambiguous. There are 13 residues in the CDR3. CDR1 is LGHDT and CDR2 is YNNKEL in the germline V gene (reference sequence). The germline V and J ends were trimmed by 4 bases and 7 bases, with 13 bases remaining between them. The CDR3 DNA follows: TGTGCCAGCAGCCCTGTTACTGAGAGTGGCTACACCTTC. It codes for CASSPVTESGYTF.

This clone was counted a few times. V is TRBV11-3 and J is TRBJ2-7; TRBD2 aligns across 11 bases. From germline, CDR1 is SGHNT and CDR2 YENEEA. The junction had 2 bases not matched to a gene; V was cut back by 0 bases and J by 7 bases. The CDR3 is 14 amino acids. In nucleotides, the CDR3 is TGTGCCAGCAGCTTAGATCCTAGCGGGAGGGAGCAGTACTTC. Protein: CASSLDPSGREQYF.

Written as DNA, the CDR3 is TGTGCCAGCAGCTTGACAGGGTCAGTTCCTGAAAAACTGTTTTTT. Translated, it gives CASSLTGSVPEKLFF. This rearrangement joins TRBV9 to TRBJ1-4; 7 nucleotides match TRBD1. The CDR3 extends over 15 amino acids. The junction had 10 bases not matched to a gene; V was cut back by 4 bases and J by 7 bases. From germline, CDR1 is SGDLS and CDR2 YYNGEE.

The chain employs TRBV29-1 and TRBJ2-2; TRBD2 might be the D (6 bases). CDR3 length: 14 amino acids. V was trimmed by 6 bases and J by 5 bases, leaving 16 bases between them. Germline V gene lookup returns CDR1 SQVTM and CDR2 ANQGSEA. The CDR3 protein is CSVSHGTETGELFF. CDR3 bases: TGCAGCGTCTCCCACGGGACTGAAACCGGGGAGCTGTTTTTT.